This section outlines one TCR beta chain sequence together with its context. Its matching antigen is unknown. A multiplex PCR was run with 60 Vbeta primers and 13 Jbeta primers. Sequenced by immunoSEQ multiplex PCR; TCRdb stores in-frame clones only, minus some. The repertoire holds approximately 150,000 clones, with about three quarters as singletons. These data come from a study of cytomegalovirus exposure and HLA in healthy donors. Study-level background: Roughly 80 million unique TCRs from HLA-typed donors made up an early data release. Study-level points and caveats: Accurate predictions that matched the HLA-A and HLA-B alleles of most subjects were reportedly made from TCR beta sequences. The listing of roughly 160 TCR beta chains classed them as cytomegalovirus-associated.

Per germline, CDR1 MNHNS and CDR2 SASEGT. The V gene end was trimmed by 11 bases and the J gene end by 7 bases; junction bases not matched to a gene: 16. This CDR3 has 14 residues. This receptor was obtained from a woman aged 40 to 55 in good health and CMV-seropositive. The V gene is TRBV6-1, the J gene TRBJ1-2; TRBD1 matches at 7 bases. Sequenced: PBMCs. The CDR3 region has the DNA TGTGCCGCCGGACCCGGGACAGACTCGGGTGGCTACACCTTC. This encodes CAAGPGTDSGGYTF.